The TCR beta chain under discussion was sequenced for a study of CD4 T cells in relation to SARS-CoV-2 and coronaviruses (dated by TCRdb to about 2021). The study in broad terms: In the ViraFEST assay, PBMCs were cultured with antigen for approximately ten days, after which TCR beta CDR3s were sequenced to identify antigen-specific clonal expansions. The negative reference condition was either a culture with an HIV-1 Nef peptide pool or a culture with no peptide. The Adaptive Biotechnologies TCR-sequencing kit was used to sequence samples from three pre-COVID donors and the naive versus memory experiments, whereas other data were Illumina-based. Using patient-derived lymphoblastoid cell lines, the shared crossreactive spike epitopes were mapped to their HLA restriction. The study assessed, at the TCR clonotype level, memory CD4+ T cell crossreactivity between SARS-CoV-2 and common cold coronavirus spike proteins. For other donors in the study, expansion assays were sequenced with a different, Illumina-based TCR-beta assay. General conclusions and limits of the study: The study was limited by small numbers of patients and tested TCRs. Pre-pandemic and post-infection samples were not both contributed by any donor, so tracing of the source of pre-existing responses was limited. Around 65% of donors had memory CD4+ clonotypes that crossrecognized SARS-CoV-2 and at least one common cold coronavirus spike. Crossreactivity analysis was centred on spike protein, so crossreactivity against other viral proteins was not assessed. Compared with monoreactive clones, crossreactive clones had significantly weaker SARS-CoV-2-driven expansion, a result consistent with antigenic imprinting.

The CDR3, cysteine through phenylalanine, is 14 amino acids long. The CDR3 DNA has 42 bases and is translated from base 1. CDR1 and CDR2 were assigned from the germline V gene as ENHRY and SYGVKD. Trimming removed 4 bases from V and 5 bases from J; the gene matches leave 3 bases unexplained. With respect to this clone: The antigen it binds to is not known. No per-base quality is available; no much larger clone lies one base away.

Library prep was done by the immunoSEQ multiplex PCR assay. In the original analysis: Preprocessing removed nonproductive sequences and CDR3s not starting with C, not ending with F or W, or shorter than 7 amino acids. Antigen-specific clonotypes were called with the MANAFEST web app, based on expansion relative to reference and other culture wells. A clone was considered positive if significant expansion relative to the reference culture was observed in 2 of 3 replicate wells at an FDR below 0.05. To be called positive, a clone also had to show significant expansion compared with every other tandem well and an odds ratio greater than 5. Pairwise Levenshtein distance, computed with the stringdist R package after three terminal residues were trimmed from each end, was used as the measure of CDR3 homology. Drawn from immuneACCESS, this table holds only the in-frame rearrangements with V and J called that TCRdb kept. Clones are partly lost; checked studies trace under half to an unresolved V gene and leave the rest unexplained. V and J calls and clone size are copied from that table; D and trimming were computed from the DNA. This sample lists around 9,700 clones; 70% to 80% were detected once. The ten biggest clones cover about 20% of the sample.

CD4+ T cells from unexposed donors were collected before the COVID-19 pandemic (2011-2018). After about 9 days of culture, CD4+ T cells were isolated with the EasySep CD4+ T cell isolation kit. Unexposed donor CD4+ T cells were tested for reactivity to SARS-CoV-2 S and N and four common cold coronavirus spike pools, as cell number allowed. Each well received approximately 2 million PBMCs, cultured in IMDM supplemented with roughly 5.1% human AB serum and about 10 IU/ml IL-2. Half of the culture medium was replaced with fresh IL-2-containing medium on days 3 and 7. Triplicate replicate wells were generally used for each peptide culture condition. The leukapheresis product used for the unexposed donors was purchased from a commercial source. PBMCs were isolated from leukapheresis product or whole blood by Ficoll-Paque PLUS gradient centrifugation. PBMCs were either cryopreserved at -140°C or used fresh in the expansion assay. The QIAamp Micro DNA Kit was used to extract genomic DNA from the CD4+ T cells.

Recombination joined TRBV10-3 with TRBJ1-5; the junction holds 9 bases that match TRBD1. This receptor was obtained from a human donor in good health. The specimen sequenced was CD4+ T cells from PBMCs, cultured in vitro. In nucleotide form, the sequence is TGTGCCATCAGTGGACAGGGGGACGATCAGCCCCAGCATTTT. It is translated as CAISGQGDDQPQHF.